This is a list of T cell receptor beta chains from one sample in a study of T-cell reconstitution after alpha-beta-depleted transplantation in children. TCRdb called the PCR reads again in MiXCR, with one record for every CDR3 protein. The table shows about a million distinct CDR3 sequences, with about 31% occurring only once. The starting material was PBMCs, mostly from graft donor cells, obtained 360 days after TCRalphabeta/CD19-depleted stem cell transplant. These TCRs come from a boy younger than two who had a stem cell transplant for SCID, so the T cells may come from the graft donor. The CDR3 runs from the conserved cysteine through the conserved F or W. Size tells how often a clone was seen (once, few, many) or the class of an expanded clone, and some rows leave it out.

V gene,clone size,CDR3 protein
TRBV5-1,few,CASSLMGGGADTQYF
TRBV6-1,few,CASRGTGVSEQYF
TRBV2,-,CASSSGTRTNEQFF
TRBV27,few,CASSLRGPLYSGANVLTF
TRBV6-5,few,CASSYSRAGRADTQYF
TRBV12-3/TRBV12-4,-,CASSLRASYSPKNIQYF
TRBV18,-,CASSPEAGTAFSPLF
TRBV28,-,CASSFITVYGYTF
TRBV2,few,CASSEDRPARETQYF
TRBV20-1,few,CSAPAKRNYGYTF
TRBV4-1,-,CASSLMHTGSSSGANVLTF
TRBV24-1,many,CATRRDSGDEQFF
TRBV10-3,once,CAISEATGPEQYF
TRBV12-3/TRBV12-4,-,CASRGGTGSYEQYF
TRBV29-1,once,CSVTRTGGNEKLFF
TRBV9,-,CASSARGANEQFF
TRBV10-3,-,CAISDRTVDTQYF
TRBV2,-,CASKGRANYGYTF
TRBV28,-,CASSLIPLHQPQHF
TRBV4-1,-,CASSQDHGSNQPQHF
TRBV20-1,-,CSASKAGMDNEQFF
TRBV10-3,-,CAISAERGGHNEQFF
TRBV24-1,-,CATSEGRRASGEYNEQFF
TRBV20-1,-,CSARVGGALGDEQFF
TRBV7-9,-,CASSLIPTVVTGNTGELFF
TRBV5-5,-,CASSDRGKLNTEAFF
TRBV5-1,many,CASSRRGGKDTQYF
TRBV3-1,-,CASSQPRTSGAETDTQYF
TRBV11-1,-,CASSPRAYTGAFF
TRBV4-2,-,CASSQPGQRVTNYGYTF
TRBV4-1,many,CASSQVGDARGYTF
TRBV12-3/TRBV12-4,once,CAICLKIWEGTESTDTQYF
TRBV20-1,few,CSARDVGAAYNEQFF
TRBV7-2,-,CASSLGGGARSSYEQYF
TRBV7-9,-,CASGGAPSTDTQYF
TRBV15,few,CATSKAGRGTEAFF
TRBV4-3,few,CASSPALHYGYTF
TRBV6-5,-,CASSYSVQGGTEAFF
TRBV4-3,once,CASSQEFSRLAEYQETQYF
TRBV5-5,-,CASSHRGGTDTQYF
TRBV2,once,CASSEVGQAPTLPF